Below, 10 T cell receptor beta chains from the same sample are listed, as sequenced in a study of blood T cell repertoires in COVID-19. Only in-frame clones appear in the TCRdb table, and some are missing; sequencing was by immunoSEQ multiplex PCR. The table includes roughly 120,000 clones, around 84% detected once. The source material was peripheral blood. The receptors stem from a human donor in a cohort sampled during active COVID-19.

The rearrangement uses TRBV11-2 and TRBJ2-1; 11 bases line up with TRBD2. Germline V gene sequence: CDR1 SGHAT, CDR2 FQNNGV. The CDR3 loop spans 16 amino acids. V was clipped by 6 bases and J by 8 bases; unmatched bases: 12. The CDR3 reads CASRPRTSGFFYEQFF. DNA of the CDR3: TGTGCCAGCAGACCCAGGACTAGCGGGTTTTTCTATGAGCAGTTCTTC.

V is TRBV6-2 or TRBV6-3 and J is TRBJ2-3; 12 bases align to TRBD2. CDR1 and CDR2 (germline): MNHEY, SVGEGT. Trimming removed 5 bases from V and 2 bases from J; junction bases left unmatched: 5. This CDR3 contains 16 residues. The CDR3 here is CASSKRLAGVTDTQYF. The CDR3, as DNA: TGTGCCAGCAGTAAACGACTAGCGGGGGTCACAGATACGCAGTATTTT.

The rearrangement uses TRBV3-1 (or the pseudogene TRBV3-2) and TRBJ1-1; 8 bases are shared with TRBD1. Germline values: CDR1 LGHDT, CDR2 YNNKEL (reference sequence). The length of the CDR3 is 16 residues. The V segment lost 0 bases and the J segment 6 bases; nucleotides outside the gene matches: 9. This CDR3 reads CASSQDQGAFRAEAFF. As DNA, the CDR3 is TGTGCCAGCAGCCAAGATCAGGGGGCGTTTAGGGCTGAAGCTTTCTTT.

The CDR3 DNA is TGCGCCAGCAGCTTGCGAGTGAACACTGAAGCTTTCTTT. This sequence encodes CASSLRVNTEAFF. V and J are TRBV5-1 and TRBJ1-1; D is ambiguous. Per the germline V gene, CDR1 is SGHRS and CDR2 is YFSETQ. The CDR3 loop spans 13 amino acids. The ends were cut back, 1 base at V and 0 bases at J, with 4 bases in the middle.

This chain uses TRBV19 with TRBJ2-7; 8 nucleotides align to TRBD1. The CDR3 length is 14 residues. V was clipped by 4 bases and J by 4 bases; unmatched bases: 6. From germline, CDR1 is LNHDA and CDR2 SQIVND (reference sequence). In DNA form, the CDR3 reads TGTGCCAGTAGTAGACCCGACAGGGGATACGAGCAGTACTTC. Its translation: CASSRPDRGYEQYF.

The chain couples TRBV27 to TRBJ1-1, with 8 positions matching TRBD1. CDR1 and CDR2 from the germline V gene are MNHEY and SMNVEV (reference sequence). V lost 5 bases to trimming and J lost 10 bases; unmatched junction nucleotides: 12. This CDR3 is built from 14 residues. CDR3 loop: CASSMDRAGSRAFF. CDR3 in DNA: TGTGCCAGCAGTATGGACAGGGCCGGTTCACGAGCTTTCTTT.

The chain carries TRBV5-4 and TRBJ1-1, with 7 bases identical to TRBD1. V lost 0 bases to trimming and J lost 1 base; unmatched junction nucleotides: 12. This CDR3 comprises 18 residues. Germline V gene data show CDR1 as SGHNT and CDR2 as YYREEE (reference sequence). The CDR3 DNA reads as TGTGCCAGCAGCTTGGCGTGGACAGGCCGAGGGGCGAACACTGAAGCTTTCTTT. Its protein is CASSLAWTGRGANTEAFF.

This clone was counted once. This CDR3 is CASSEGGASEKLFF. The CDR3 DNA reads as TGCGCCAGCAGCGAAGGGGGGGCGAGCGAAAAACTGTTTTTT. The chain links TRBV5-1 to TRBJ1-4, with D possibly matching TRBD1 (6 bases). CDR3 length equals 14 residues. Per germline, CDR1 SGHRS and CDR2 YFSETQ. Trimming stripped 4 bases from V and 8 bases from J, with 15 bases between.

J is TRBJ2-1 and V is TRBV13, with 16 bases lining up with TRBD2. The CDR3 spans 19 residues. Germline V gene data show CDR1 as PRHDT and CDR2 as FYEKMQ (reference sequence). With 2 bases clipped from V and 4 bases from J, the junction kept 8 bases outside the gene matches. CDR3 nucleotides: TGTGCCAGCAGCTTACGGGGACTAGCGGGGGGGCCTAATTACAATGAGCAGTTCTTC. Its protein product is CASSLRGLAGGPNYNEQFF. Using reference TRBV13 and TRBJ2-1 for the parts outside the CDR3, the full variable domain is AAGVIQSPRHLIKEKRETATLKCYPIPRHDTVYWYQQGPGQDPQFLISFYEKMQSDKGSIPDRFSAQQFSDYHSELNMSSLELGDSALYFCASSLRGLAGGPNYNEQFFGPGTRLTVL.

This clone has only one observation. Other DNA sequences in the same sample also yield this CDR3. The J gene is TRBJ1-1, the V gene TRBV19; D is uncertain. Trimming took 8 bases from V and 3 from J, leaving 13 bases between them. The CDR3 spans 13 residues. The germline V gene encodes CDR1 LNHDA and CDR2 SQIVND (reference sequence). The CDR3 reads CASGRGPYTEAFF. CDR3 DNA sequence: TGTGCCAGTGGAAGAGGGCCATACACTGAAGCTTTCTTT.